A selection of T cell receptor beta chains follows, all from one sample in a study of cytomegalovirus exposure and HLA in healthy donors. The protocol was immunoSEQ multiplex PCR, while the TCRdb copy is restricted to in-frame clones and leaves out a portion. Of about 150,000 clones listed, approximately 84% are singletons. What was sequenced was PBMCs. The receptors were sampled from a girl aged 5 to 17 in good health and CMV-seropositive. CDR3s include the opening cysteine and the closing phenylalanine or tryptophan. Fields, in order: J gene, D gene, clone size, V gene, CDR3 DNA, CDR3 protein. A D gene is named only where the DNA matches it firmly. Size is omitted from some rows. Given values are once, few, many or a class for expanded clones.

>TRBJ2-1|TRBD2|once|TRBV6-1
TGTGCCAGCACGCCATGGACTAGCGGTTATGAGCAGTTCTTC
CASTPWTSGYEQFF
>TRBJ1-2|.|.|TRBV9
TGTGCCAGCAGCAATTTGGGGGGTCCTAACTATGGCTACACCTTC
CASSNLGGPNYGYTF
>TRBJ2-5|TRBD2|.|TRBV2
TGTGCCAGCAGTGGTCGACTAGCGGTTCAAGAGACCCAGTACTTC
CASSGRLAVQETQYF
>TRBJ2-2|.|.|TRBV5-5
TGTGCCAGCAGCTATTCTGGGGGGAGCGGGGAGCTGTTTTTT
CASSYSGGSGELFF
>TRBJ1-6|TRBD1|once|TRBV27
TGTGCCAGCAGTTACGGAACGACAGGGAATAATTCACCCCTCCACTTT
CASSYGTTGNNSPLHF
>TRBJ2-2|TRBD1|.|TRBV11-3
TGTGCCAGCAGCTTATCGACAGGGCGCCTAGGGACCGGGGAGCTGTTTTTT
CASSLSTGRLGTGELFF
>TRBJ1-2|.|.|TRBV9
TGTGCCAGCAGCGTAGACCCGGGCTATGGCTACACCTTC
CASSVDPGYGYTF
>TRBJ1-3|.|.|TRBV13
TGTGCCAGCAGCCCGTTAACAGGAGTCTCTGGAAACACCATATATTTT
CASSPLTGVSGNTIYF
>TRBJ2-7|.|.|TRBV7-9
TGTGCCAGCAGCGCCTACTCCTACGAGCAGTACTTC
CASSAYSYEQYF
>TRBJ2-1|TRBD2|.|TRBV6-1
TGTGCCAGCAGTGGAGTGCGGGGGTGGAGTGAGCAGTTCTTC
CASSGVRGWSEQFF
>TRBJ2-7|.|.|TRBV6-1
TGTGCCAGCATGGTAGCCACGGCGTACTACGAGCAGTACTTC
CASMVATAYYEQYF
>TRBJ1-1|.|few|TRBV10-3
TGTGCCATCAATTCTCCGGGGACTGAAGCTTTCTTT
CAINSPGTEAFF
>TRBJ2-3|TRBD2|.|TRBV27
TGTGCCAGCACCCCAGCGGGGGCGTACACAGATACGCAGTATTTT
CASTPAGAYTDTQYF
>TRBJ2-6|TRBD1|once|TRBV28
TGTGCCAGCAGTCCCCCCGGGACAGGGGGATGTGGGGCCAACGTCCTGACTTTC
CASSPPGTGGCGANVLTF
>TRBJ1-2|TRBD1|few|TRBV5-4
TGTGCCAGCTGGATACAGGGGACCTATGGCTACACCTTC
CASWIQGTYGYTF
>TRBJ1-1|.|.|TRBV18
TGTGCCAGCTCAGCCAAGGAGGGTTTGAACACTGAAGCTTTCTTT
CASSAKEGLNTEAFF
>TRBJ1-1|.|.|TRBV7-9
TGTTCCAGCAGCCCCCGGGGGGGGGAAGCTTTCTTT
CSSSPRGGEAFF